Listed here are 11 T cell receptor beta chains from one sample, sequenced in a study of T cell changes during pregnancy in multiple sclerosis. Data came from immunoSEQ multiplex PCR; TCRdb stores just in-frame clones and leaves some out. The sample lists tens of thousands of clones, about 93% occurring once. The sequencing used CD4+ T cells from peripheral blood mononuclear cells, collected in the second trimester of pregnancy. The receptors stem from a female donor with multiple sclerosis, enrolled in a pregnancy study.

This rearrangement joins TRBV5-4 to TRBJ1-4; D unclear. The CDR3 spans 14 residues. Germline V lookup: CDR1 SGHNT, CDR2 YYREEE (reference sequence). Trimming left V 4 bases short and J 4 bases short, with 11 bases between. The CDR3 is CASSLGGVNEKLFF. Here the CDR3 DNA reads TGTGCCAGCAGCCTCGGCGGGGTTAATGAAAAACTGTTTTTT.

The rearrangement links TRBV13 to TRBJ2-1, with 15 bases identical to TRBD2. Trimming cost V 6 bases and J 8 bases; bases outside gene matches: 8. Germline assignment: CDR1 PRHDT and CDR2 FYEKMQ (reference sequence). The CDR3 runs to 16 residues. The CDR3 loop is CASRGLAGGQYDEQFF. The DNA of the CDR3 is TGTGCCAGCAGAGGACTAGCGGGAGGGCAGTATGATGAGCAGTTCTTC.

The chain carries TRBV4-2 and TRBJ2-7; 8 bases fit TRBD2. CDR3 length: 17 amino acids. Trimming at V came to 4 bases and at J to 5 bases, leaving 16 bases not matched to a gene. CDR1 is LGHNA and CDR2 is YNFKEQ in the germline V gene. The DNA for the CDR3 is TGTGCCAGCAGCCGAGGACTAGCTCTCCGAAGGAGCCACGAGCAGTACTTC. It yields the protein CASSRGLALRRSHEQYF.

The chain links TRBV7-2 to TRBJ1-5, with a weak D call TRBD1 (6 bases). The ends were cut back, 5 bases at V and 0 bases at J, with 11 bases in the middle. Germline CDR1 SGHTA, CDR2 FQGNSA. The CDR3 consists of 15 residues. For the CDR3, the DNA is TGTGCCAGCAGCCTGGGACACCTTAGCAATCAGCCCCAGCATTTT. It translates to CASSLGHLSNQPQHF.

This chain joins TRBV6-1 and TRBJ2-1; 8 bases align to TRBD2. The V gene's germline CDR1 is MNHNS and CDR2 SASEGT. CDR3 size: 18 residues. Trimming at V came to 4 bases and at J to 4 bases, leaving 15 bases not matched to a gene. CDR3 residues: CASSGSLGWASGYNEQFF. CDR3 nucleotides: TGTGCCAGCAGTGGAAGTTTAGGATGGGCTAGCGGGTACAATGAGCAGTTCTTC.

V gene TRBV5-1 combines with J gene TRBJ2-1; weak D call: TRBD1 (6 bases). V lost 0 bases to trimming and J lost 7 bases, with 14 bases between them. Germline V gene sequence: CDR1 SGHRS, CDR2 YFSETQ. This CDR3 has 15 amino acids. Written as DNA, the CDR3 is TGCGCCAGCAGCTTGGCTGGGGGCATGTTTAATGAGCAGTTCTTC. Protein: CASSLAGGMFNEQFF.

The chain carries TRBV28 and TRBJ2-7, with a possible D match to TRBD2 (6 bases). The CDR3 sequence is 12 residues long. The V end was cut by 3 bases, the J end by 3 bases, with 6 bases between. The germline gives CDR1 MDHEN, CDR2 SYDVKM. CDR3 DNA sequence: TGTGCCAGCAGTTTGGGAGGCTACGAGCAGTACTTC. Translated: CASSLGGYEQYF.

This chain joins TRBV5-4 and TRBJ2-3; 10 bases are a match to TRBD2. The CDR3 loop spans 19 amino acids. Germline V gives CDR1 SGHNT, CDR2 YYREEE (reference sequence). V shed 2 bases, J shed 0 bases, and the junction held 12 bases outside the gene matches. DNA of the CDR3: TGTGCCAGCAGCTTAACTAAACTAGCGGGATCCTCTAGCACAGATACGCAGTATTTT. Translating gives CASSLTKLAGSSSTDTQYF.

The chain links TRBV5-1 to TRBJ2-1, with a tentative D call TRBD2 (6 bases). The germline gives CDR1 SGHRS, CDR2 YFSETQ. V was cut by 5 bases and J by 9 bases, with 15 bases left in between. The CDR3 sequence is 13 residues long. The DNA for the CDR3 is TGCGCCAGCAGTGCGACGATGGGAGGTGAGCAGTTCTTC. Its translation is CASSATMGGEQFF.

J is TRBJ1-2 and V is TRBV28, with TRBD1 identical over 10 bases. V shed 7 bases, J shed 3 bases, and the junction held 14 bases outside the gene matches. This CDR3 contains 17 residues. Per germline, CDR1 MDHEN and CDR2 SYDVKM. CDR3 bases: TGTGCCAGCACCTCCGGGGCCCTGGACAGGGGGTACTATGGCTACACCTTC. It specifies CASTSGALDRGYYGYTF.

The V and J genes are TRBV30 and TRBJ1-2; D might be TRBD1 (6 bases). Germline-derived CDR1 and CDR2 are GTSNPN and SVGIG (reference sequence). Trimming took 0 bases from V and 4 from J, leaving 12 bases between them. There are 14 residues in the CDR3. The CDR3 DNA follows: TGTGCCTGGAGTGTACCAGGGGCTCCCTATGGCTACACCTTC. Translated: CAWSVPGAPYGYTF. Full variable domain (outside the CDR3, taken from reference TRBV30 and TRBJ1-2): SQTIHQWPATLVQPVGSPLSLECTVEGTSNPNLYWYRQAAGRGLQLLFYSVGIGQISSEVPQNLSASRPQDRQFILSSKKLLLSDSGFYLCAWSVPGAPYGYTFGSGTRLTVV.